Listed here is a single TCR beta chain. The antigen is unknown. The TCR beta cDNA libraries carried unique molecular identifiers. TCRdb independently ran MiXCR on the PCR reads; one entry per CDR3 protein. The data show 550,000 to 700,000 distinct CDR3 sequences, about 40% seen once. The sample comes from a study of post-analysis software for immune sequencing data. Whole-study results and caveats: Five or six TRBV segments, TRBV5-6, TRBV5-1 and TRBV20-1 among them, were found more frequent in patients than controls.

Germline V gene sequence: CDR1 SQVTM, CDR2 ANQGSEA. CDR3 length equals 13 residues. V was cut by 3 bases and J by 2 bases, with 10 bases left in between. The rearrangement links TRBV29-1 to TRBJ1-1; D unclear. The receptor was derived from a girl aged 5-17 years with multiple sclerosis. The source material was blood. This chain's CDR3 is CSVEGGFNTEAFF. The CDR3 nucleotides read TGCAGCGTTGAGGGTGGTTTTAACACTGAAGCTTTCTTT.